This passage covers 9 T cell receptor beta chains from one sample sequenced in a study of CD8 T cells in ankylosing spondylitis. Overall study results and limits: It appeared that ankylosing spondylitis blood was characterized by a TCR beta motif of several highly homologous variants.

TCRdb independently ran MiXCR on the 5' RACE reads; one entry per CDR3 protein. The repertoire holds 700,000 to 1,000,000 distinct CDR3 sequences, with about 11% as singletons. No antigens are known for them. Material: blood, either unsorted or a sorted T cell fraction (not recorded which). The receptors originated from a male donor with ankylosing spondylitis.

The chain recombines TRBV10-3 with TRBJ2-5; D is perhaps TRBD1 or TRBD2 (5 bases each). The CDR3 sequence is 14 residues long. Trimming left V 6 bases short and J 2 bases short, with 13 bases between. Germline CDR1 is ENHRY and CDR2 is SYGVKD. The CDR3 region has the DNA TGTGCCATCAGAGGACGTGGGGGTCAAGAGACCCAGTACTTC. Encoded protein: CAIRGRGGQETQYF.

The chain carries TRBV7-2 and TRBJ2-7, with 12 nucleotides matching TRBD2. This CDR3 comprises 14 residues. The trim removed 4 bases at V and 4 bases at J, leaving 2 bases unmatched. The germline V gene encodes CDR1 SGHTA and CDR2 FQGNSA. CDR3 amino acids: CASSWTSGAYEQYF. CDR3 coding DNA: TGTGCCAGCAGCTGGACTAGCGGGGCGTACGAGCAGTACTTC. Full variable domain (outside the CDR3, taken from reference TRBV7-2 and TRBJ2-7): GAGVSQSPSNKVTEKGKDVELRCDPISGHTALYWYRQSLGQGLEFLIYFQGNSAPDKSGLPSDRFSAERTGGSVSTLTIQRTQQEDSAVYLCASSWTSGAYEQYFGPGTRLTVT.

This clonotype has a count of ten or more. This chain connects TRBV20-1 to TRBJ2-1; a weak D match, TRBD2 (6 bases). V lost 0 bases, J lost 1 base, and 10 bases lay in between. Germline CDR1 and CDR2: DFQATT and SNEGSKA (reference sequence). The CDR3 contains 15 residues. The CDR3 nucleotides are TGCAGTGCTAGAGATCTGACTAGATCCTACAATGAGCAGTTCTTC. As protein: CSARDLTRSYNEQFF.

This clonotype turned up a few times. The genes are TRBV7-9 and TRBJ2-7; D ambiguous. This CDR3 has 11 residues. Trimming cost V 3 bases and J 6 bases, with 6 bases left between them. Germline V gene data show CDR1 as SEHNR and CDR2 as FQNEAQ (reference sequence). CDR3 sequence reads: CASSFMGEQYF. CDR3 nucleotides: TGTGCCAGCAGCTTTATGGGCGAGCAGTACTTC.

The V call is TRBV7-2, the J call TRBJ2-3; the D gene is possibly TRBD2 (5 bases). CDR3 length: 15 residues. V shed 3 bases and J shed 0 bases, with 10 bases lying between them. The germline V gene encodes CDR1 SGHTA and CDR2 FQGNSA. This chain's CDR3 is CASSFLRTSTDTQYF. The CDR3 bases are TGTGCCAGCAGCTTCTTGCGGACTAGCACAGATACGCAGTATTTT.

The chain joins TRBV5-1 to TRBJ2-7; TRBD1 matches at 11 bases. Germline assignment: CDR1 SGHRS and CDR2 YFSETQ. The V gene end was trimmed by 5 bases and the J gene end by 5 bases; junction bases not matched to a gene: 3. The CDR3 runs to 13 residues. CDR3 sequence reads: CASRGQGADEQYF. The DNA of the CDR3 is TGCGCCAGCAGAGGACAGGGGGCGGACGAGCAGTACTTC.

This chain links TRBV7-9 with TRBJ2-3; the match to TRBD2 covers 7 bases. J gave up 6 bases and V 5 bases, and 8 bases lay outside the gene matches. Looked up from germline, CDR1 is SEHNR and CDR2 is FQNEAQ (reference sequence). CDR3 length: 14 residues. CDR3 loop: CASSRREWSDTQYF. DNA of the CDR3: TGTGCCAGCAGCCGGCGGGAGTGGTCCGATACGCAGTATTTT.

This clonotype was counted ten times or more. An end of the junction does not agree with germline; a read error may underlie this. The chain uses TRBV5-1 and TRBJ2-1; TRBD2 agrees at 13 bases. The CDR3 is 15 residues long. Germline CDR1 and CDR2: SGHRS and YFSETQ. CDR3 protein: CASSLGLAGLNEQFF. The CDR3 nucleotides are TGTGCCAGCTCCCTGGGACTAGCGGGATTGAATGAGCAGTTCTTC.

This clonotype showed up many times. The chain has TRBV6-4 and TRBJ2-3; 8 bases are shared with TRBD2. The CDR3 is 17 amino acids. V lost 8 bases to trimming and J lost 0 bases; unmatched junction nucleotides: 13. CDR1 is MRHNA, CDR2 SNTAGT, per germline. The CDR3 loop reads CASPTKVSGASTDTQYF. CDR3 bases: TGTGCCAGCCCTACTAAAGTTAGCGGGGCTAGCACAGATACGCAGTATTTT.